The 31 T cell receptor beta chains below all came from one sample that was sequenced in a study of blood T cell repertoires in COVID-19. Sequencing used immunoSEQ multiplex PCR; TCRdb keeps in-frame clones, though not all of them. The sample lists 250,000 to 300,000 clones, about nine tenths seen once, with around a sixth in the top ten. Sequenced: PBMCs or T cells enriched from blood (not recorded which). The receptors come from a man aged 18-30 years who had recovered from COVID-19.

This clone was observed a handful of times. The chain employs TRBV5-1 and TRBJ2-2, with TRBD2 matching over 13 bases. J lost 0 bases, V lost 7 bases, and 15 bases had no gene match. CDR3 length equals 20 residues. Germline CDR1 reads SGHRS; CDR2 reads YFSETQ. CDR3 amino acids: CASRPRQLAGGPANTGELFF. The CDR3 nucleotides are TGCGCCAGCCGCCCGCGGCAACTAGCGGGGGGGCCTGCGAACACCGGGGAGCTGTTTTTT.

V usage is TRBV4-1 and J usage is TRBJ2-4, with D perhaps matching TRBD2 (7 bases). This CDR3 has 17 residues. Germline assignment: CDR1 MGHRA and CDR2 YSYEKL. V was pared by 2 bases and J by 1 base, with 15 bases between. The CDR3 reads CASSQTGRGDAKNIQYF. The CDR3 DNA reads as TGCGCCAGCAGCCAAACGGGGAGGGGGGATGCCAAAAACATTCAGTACTTC.

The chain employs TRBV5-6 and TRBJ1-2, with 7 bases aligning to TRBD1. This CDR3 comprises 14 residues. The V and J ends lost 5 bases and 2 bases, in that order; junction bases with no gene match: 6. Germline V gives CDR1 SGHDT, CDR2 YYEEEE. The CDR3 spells CASSWPTGNYGYTF. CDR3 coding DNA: TGTGCCAGCAGTTGGCCGACAGGGAACTATGGCTACACCTTC.

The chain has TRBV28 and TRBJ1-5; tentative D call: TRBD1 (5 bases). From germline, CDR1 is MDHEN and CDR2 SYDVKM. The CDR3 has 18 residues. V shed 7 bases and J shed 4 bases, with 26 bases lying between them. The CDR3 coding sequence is TGTGCCAGCACATCCTGGTTTGCGGGGCCGGGGGGAAATCAGCCCCAGCATTTT. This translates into CASTSWFAGPGGNQPQHF.

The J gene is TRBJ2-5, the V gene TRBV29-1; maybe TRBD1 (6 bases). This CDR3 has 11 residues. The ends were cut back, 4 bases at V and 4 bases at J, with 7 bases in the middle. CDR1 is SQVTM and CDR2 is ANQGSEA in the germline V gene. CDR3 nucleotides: TGCAGCGTTGGACAGGCAGAGACCCAGTACTTC. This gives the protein CSVGQAETQYF. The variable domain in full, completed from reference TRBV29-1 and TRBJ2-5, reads SAVISQKPSRDICQRGTSLTIQCQVDSQVTMMFWYRQQPGQSLTLIATANQGSEATYESGFVIDKFPISRPNLTFSTLTVSNMSPEDSSIYLCSVGQAETQYFGPGTRLLVL.

CDR3 sequence: CASSSGQGMRNTEAFF. The DNA for the CDR3 is TGTGCCAGCAGCTCCGGACAGGGAATGAGGAACACTGAAGCTTTCTTT. The chain employs TRBV7-2 and TRBJ1-1; 8 bases line up with TRBD1. The CDR3 extends over 16 amino acids. Germline V gene data show CDR1 as SGHTA and CDR2 as FQGNSA. With 4 bases clipped from V and 1 base from J, the junction kept 8 bases outside the gene matches.

The CDR3 loop reads CATSRGARRGGERNSYEQYF. CDR3 nucleotide sequence: TGTGCCACCAGCAGAGGAGCGAGAAGAGGGGGCGAGAGGAACTCCTACGAGCAGTACTTC. This rearrangement joins TRBV15 to TRBJ2-7; 7 bases are shared with TRBD1. Germline CDR1 reads LNHNV; CDR2 reads YYDKDF (reference sequence). After removal of 1 base from V and 0 bases from J, the junction contained 18 bases not matched to a gene. This CDR3 is built from 20 residues.

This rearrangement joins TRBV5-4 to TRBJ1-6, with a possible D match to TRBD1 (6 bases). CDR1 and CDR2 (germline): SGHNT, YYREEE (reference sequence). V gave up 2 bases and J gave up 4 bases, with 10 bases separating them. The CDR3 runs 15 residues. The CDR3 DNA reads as TGTGCCAGCAGCTTAGAGGGGGTATATAATTCACCCCTCCACTTT. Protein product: CASSLEGVYNSPLHF.

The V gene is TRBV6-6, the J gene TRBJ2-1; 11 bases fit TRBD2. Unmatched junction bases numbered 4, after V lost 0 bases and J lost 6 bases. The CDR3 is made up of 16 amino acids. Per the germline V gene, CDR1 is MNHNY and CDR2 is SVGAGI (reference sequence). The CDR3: CASSYSFTSGSNEQFF. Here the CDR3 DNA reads TGTGCCAGCAGTTACTCGTTTACTAGCGGGAGCAATGAGCAGTTCTTC.

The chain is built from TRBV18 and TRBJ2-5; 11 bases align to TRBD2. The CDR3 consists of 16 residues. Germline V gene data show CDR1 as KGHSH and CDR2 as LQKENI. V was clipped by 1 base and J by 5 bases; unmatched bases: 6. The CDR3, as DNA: TGTGCCAGCTCACCACTAGCGGGAGGGCTCGGGGAGACCCAGTACTTC. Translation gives CASSPLAGGLGETQYF.

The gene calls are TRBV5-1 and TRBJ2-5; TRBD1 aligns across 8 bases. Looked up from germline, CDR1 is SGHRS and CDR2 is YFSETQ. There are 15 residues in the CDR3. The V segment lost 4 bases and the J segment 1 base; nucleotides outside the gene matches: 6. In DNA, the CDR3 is TGCGCCAGCAGCAAGGACAGGGTCTCCCAAGAGACCCAGTACTTC. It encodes CASSKDRVSQETQYF.

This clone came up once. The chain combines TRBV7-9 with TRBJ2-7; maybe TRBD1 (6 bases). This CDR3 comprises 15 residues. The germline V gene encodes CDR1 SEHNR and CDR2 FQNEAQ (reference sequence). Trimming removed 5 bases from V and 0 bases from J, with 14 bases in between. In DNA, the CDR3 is TGTGCCAGCAGCCATCGACAGGAAAGCTCCTACGAGCAGTACTTC. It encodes CASSHRQESSYEQYF.

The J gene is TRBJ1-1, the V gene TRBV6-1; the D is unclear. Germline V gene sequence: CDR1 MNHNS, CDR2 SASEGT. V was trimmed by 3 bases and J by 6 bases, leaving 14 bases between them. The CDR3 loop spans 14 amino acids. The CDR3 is CASSDPGWRPEAFF. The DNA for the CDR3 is TGTGCCAGCAGTGACCCGGGGTGGAGGCCTGAAGCTTTCTTT.

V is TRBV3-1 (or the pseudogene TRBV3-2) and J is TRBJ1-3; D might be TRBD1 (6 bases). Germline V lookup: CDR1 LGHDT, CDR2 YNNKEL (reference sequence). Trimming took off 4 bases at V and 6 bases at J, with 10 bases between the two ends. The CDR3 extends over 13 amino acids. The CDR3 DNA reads TGTGCCAGCAGCCTGGACAGTCTAAACACCATATATTTT. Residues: CASSLDSLNTIYF.

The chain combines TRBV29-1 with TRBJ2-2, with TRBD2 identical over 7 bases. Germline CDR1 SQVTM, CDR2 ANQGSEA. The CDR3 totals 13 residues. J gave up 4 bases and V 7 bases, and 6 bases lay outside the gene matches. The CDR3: CSGGAGTTGELFF. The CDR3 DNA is TGCAGCGGGGGAGCGGGAACCACCGGGGAGCTGTTTTTT.

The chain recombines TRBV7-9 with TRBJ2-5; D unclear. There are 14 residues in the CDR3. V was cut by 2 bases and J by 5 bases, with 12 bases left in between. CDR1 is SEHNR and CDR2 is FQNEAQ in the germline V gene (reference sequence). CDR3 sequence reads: CASSLSPVEETQYF. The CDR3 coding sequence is TGTGCCAGCAGCTTATCCCCCGTGGAGGAGACCCAGTACTTC.

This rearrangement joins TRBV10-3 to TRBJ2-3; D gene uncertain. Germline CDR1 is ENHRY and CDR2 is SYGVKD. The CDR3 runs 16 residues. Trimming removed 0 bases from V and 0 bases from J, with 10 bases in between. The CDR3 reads CAISESEVASTDTQYF. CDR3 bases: TGTGCCATCAGTGAGTCGGAAGTAGCAAGCACAGATACGCAGTATTTT.

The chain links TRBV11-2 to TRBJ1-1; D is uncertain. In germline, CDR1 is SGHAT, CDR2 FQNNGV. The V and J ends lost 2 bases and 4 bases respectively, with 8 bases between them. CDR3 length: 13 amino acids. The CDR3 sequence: CASSLNPSTEAFF. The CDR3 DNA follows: TGTGCCAGCAGCTTAAATCCCTCCACTGAAGCTTTCTTT.

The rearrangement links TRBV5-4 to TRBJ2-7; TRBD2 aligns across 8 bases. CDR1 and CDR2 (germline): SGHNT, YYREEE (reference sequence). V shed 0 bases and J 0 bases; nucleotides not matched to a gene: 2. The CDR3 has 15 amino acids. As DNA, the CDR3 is TGTGCCAGCAGCTTGGCGGGAGGGCTCTCCTACGAGCAGTACTTC. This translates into CASSLAGGLSYEQYF.

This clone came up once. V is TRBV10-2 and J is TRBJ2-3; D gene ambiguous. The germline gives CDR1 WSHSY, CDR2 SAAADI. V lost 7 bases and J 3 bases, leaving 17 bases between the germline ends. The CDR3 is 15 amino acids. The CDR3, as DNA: TGCGCCAGCAATGCCCCCGAAAGACTGACAGATACGCAGTATTTT. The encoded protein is CASNAPERLTDTQYF.

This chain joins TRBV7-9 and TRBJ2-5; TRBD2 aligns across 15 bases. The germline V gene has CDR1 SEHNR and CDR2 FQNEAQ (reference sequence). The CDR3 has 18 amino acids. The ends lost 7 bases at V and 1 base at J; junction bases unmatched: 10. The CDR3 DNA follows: TGTGCCAGCATCGAGGGACTAGCGGGGGGTTGGCCCCAAGAGACCCAGTACTTC. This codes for CASIEGLAGGWPQETQYF.

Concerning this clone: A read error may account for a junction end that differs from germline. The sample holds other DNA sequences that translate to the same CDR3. CDR3 in DNA: TGTCCCAGCCGCACGCACGACCGGGGGGGAGTAAATTCACCCCTCCACTTT. This translates into CPSRTHDRGGVNSPLHF. The chain has TRBV7-9 and TRBJ1-6; possibly TRBD1 for D (5 bases). The CDR3 is 17 residues long. Germline assignment: CDR1 SEHNR and CDR2 FQNEAQ (reference sequence).

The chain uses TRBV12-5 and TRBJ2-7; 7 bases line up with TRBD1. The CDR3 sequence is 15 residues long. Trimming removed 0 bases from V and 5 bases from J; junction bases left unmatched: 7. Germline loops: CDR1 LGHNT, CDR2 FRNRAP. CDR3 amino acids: CASGLVEGGMNEQYF. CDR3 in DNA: TGTGCTAGTGGTTTGGTTGAAGGGGGCATGAACGAGCAGTACTTC. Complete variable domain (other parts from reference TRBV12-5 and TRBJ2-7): DARVTQTPRHKVTEMGQEVTMRCQPILGHNTVFWYRQTMMQGLELLAYFRNRAPLDDSGMPKDRFSAEMPDATLATLKIQPSEPRDSAVYFCASGLVEGGMNEQYFGPGTRLTVT.

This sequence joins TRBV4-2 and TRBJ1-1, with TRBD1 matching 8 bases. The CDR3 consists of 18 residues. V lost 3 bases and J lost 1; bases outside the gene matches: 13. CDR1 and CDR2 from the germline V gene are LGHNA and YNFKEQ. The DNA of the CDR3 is TGTGCCAGCAGCCATCCCGGGACAGGTCACAATCGGAACACTGAAGCTTTCTTT. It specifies CASSHPGTGHNRNTEAFF.

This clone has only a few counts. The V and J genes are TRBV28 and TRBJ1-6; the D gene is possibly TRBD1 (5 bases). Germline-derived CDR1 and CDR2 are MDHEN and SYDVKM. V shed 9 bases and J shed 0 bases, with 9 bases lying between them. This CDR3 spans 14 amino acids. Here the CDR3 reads CASDDSSYNSPLHF. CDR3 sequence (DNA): TGTGCCAGTGATGACAGCTCCTATAATTCACCCCTCCACTTT.

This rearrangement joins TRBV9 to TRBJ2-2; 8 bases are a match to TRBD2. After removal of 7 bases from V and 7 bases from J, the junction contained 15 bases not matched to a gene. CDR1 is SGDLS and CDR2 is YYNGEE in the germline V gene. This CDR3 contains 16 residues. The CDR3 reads CASSEGTSLGVGELFF. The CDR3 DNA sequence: TGTGCCAGCTCGGAAGGGACTAGTCTCGGTGTCGGGGAGCTGTTTTTT.

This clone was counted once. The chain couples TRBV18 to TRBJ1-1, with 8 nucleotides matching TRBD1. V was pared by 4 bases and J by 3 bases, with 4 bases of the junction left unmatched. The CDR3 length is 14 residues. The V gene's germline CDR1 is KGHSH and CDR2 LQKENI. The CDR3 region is CASSRDRGDTEAFF. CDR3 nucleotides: TGTGCCAGCTCACGAGACAGGGGAGACACTGAAGCTTTCTTT.

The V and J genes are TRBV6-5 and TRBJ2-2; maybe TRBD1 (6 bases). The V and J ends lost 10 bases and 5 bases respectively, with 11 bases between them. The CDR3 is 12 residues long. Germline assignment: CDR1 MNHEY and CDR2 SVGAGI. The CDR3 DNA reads TGTGCCATCCGGACAGAGACCGGGGAGCTGTTTTTT. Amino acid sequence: CAIRTETGELFF.

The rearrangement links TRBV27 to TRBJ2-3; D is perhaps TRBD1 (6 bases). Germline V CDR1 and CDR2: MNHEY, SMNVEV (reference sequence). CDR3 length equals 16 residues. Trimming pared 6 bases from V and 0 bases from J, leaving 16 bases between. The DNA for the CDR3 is TGTGCCAGCAGCCCTAGGTGGGACATTAGCACAGATACGCAGTATTTT. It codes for CASSPRWDISTDTQYF.

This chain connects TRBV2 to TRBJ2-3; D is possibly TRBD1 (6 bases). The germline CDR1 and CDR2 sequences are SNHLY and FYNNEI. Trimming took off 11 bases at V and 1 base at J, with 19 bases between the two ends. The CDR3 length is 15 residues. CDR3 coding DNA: TGTGCCGGGGCCCCAACAGGGCGCGGCACAGATACGCAGTATTTT. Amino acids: CAGAPTGRGTDTQYF.

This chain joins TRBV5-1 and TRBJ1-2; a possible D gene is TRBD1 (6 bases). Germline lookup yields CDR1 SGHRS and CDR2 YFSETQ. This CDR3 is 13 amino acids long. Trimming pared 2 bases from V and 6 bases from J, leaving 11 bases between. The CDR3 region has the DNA TGCGCCAGCAGCTTACAGGGAGGGGATGGCTACACCTTC. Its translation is CASSLQGGDGYTF.